This is a list of T cell receptor beta chains from one sample in a study of shared clonotypes between healthy human individuals. Generated by immunoSEQ multiplex PCR, the TCRdb table keeps only in-frame clones and is missing some. The sample has 2 million to 2.5 million clones; about 95% are singletons. Sample: naive CD8+ T cells sorted from blood. The receptors were sampled from a man in his late teens or twenties in good health. The CDR3 runs from the conserved cysteine through the conserved F or W. D genes are given only for firm matches. The size entry is marked missing in some rows and otherwise reads once, few, many or a size class.

V gene	clone size	J gene	D gene	CDR3 DNA	CDR3 protein
TRBV27	-	TRBJ2-5	TRBD2	TGTGCCAGCAGTCCCCGGGACCTAGCGGGAGGGCCCGGGGAGACCCAGTACTTC	CASSPRDLAGGPGETQYF
TRBV2	-	TRBJ2-7	-	TGTGCCAGCACCTTGGTCGGGGTGTGGGAGCAGTACTTC	CASTLVGVWEQYF
TRBV28	-	TRBJ1-2	-	TGTGCCAGCAGCCGTCCAGGGTTCTATGGCTACACCTTC	CASSRPGFYGYTF
TRBV5-1	-	TRBJ2-1	-	TGCGCCAGCAGCTTGGAAGATTACGAGCAGTTCTTC	CASSLEDYEQFF
TRBV5-4	once	TRBJ1-2	-	TGTGCCATTATGGGACGGTACTATGGCTACACCTTC	CAIMGRYYGYTF
TRBV30	-	TRBJ1-2	-	TGTGCCTGGGTTTCGGGGCCCGGAGAACAGGGAGACTATGGCTACACCTTC	CAWVSGPGEQGDYGYTF
TRBV5-4	-	TRBJ2-7	TRBD1	TGTGCCAGCAGCTTGGCAGGGACAGGCCACGAGCAGTACTTC	CASSLAGTGHEQYF
TRBV5-1	-	TRBJ2-2	TRBD2	TGCGCCAGCAGCACCCAGCGGGACCTCACCGGGGAGCTGTTTTTT	CASSTQRDLTGELFF
TRBV4-3	-	TRBJ1-2	-	TGCGCCAGCAGCCCTTCCGAGGGGGACCCATATGGCTACACCTTC	CASSPSEGDPYGYTF
TRBV5-4	once	TRBJ2-1	TRBD2	TGTGCCAGCACCCCAGGTGCGGGAGTGGACTACAATGAGCAGTTCTTC	CASTPGAGVDYNEQFF
TRBV28	-	TRBJ2-1	-	TGTGCCAGCAGTTTAAATCCGGGGGCGGGCAATGAGCAGTTCTTC	CASSLNPGAGNEQFF
TRBV13	-	TRBJ2-2	-	TGTGCCAGCAGCACTAGGACCGGGGAGCTGTTTTTT	CASSTRTGELFF
TRBV5-4	-	TRBJ2-3	-	TGTGCCAGCAGCTCCGATCCAGGGGCGGGAGATACGCAGTATTTT	CASSSDPGAGDTQYF
TRBV7-8	-	TRBJ1-5	-	TGTGCCAGCAGCGGAAGTCAGGGGAGCAGCAATCAGCCCCAGCATTTT	CASSGSQGSSNQPQHF
TRBV4-1	-	TRBJ2-1	TRBD1	TGCGCCAGCAGCCCCGGGACAGGGGGCCACAATGAGCAGTTCTTC	CASSPGTGGHNEQFF
TRBV28	-	TRBJ2-7	-	TGTGCCAGCAGTTTGGTATCCTCCTACGAGCAGTACTTC	CASSLVSSYEQYF
TRBV19	-	TRBJ1-4	-	TGTGCCAGTAGTATCGGGATTTATCCGACTGCTAATGAAAAACTGTTTTTT	CASSIGIYPTANEKLFF
TRBV19	-	TRBJ2-2	-	TGTGCCAGTAGTATGTATGGCGGTTCGAACACCGGGGAGCTGTTTTTT	CASSMYGGSNTGELFF
TRBV19	-	TRBJ2-7	-	TGTGCCAGTAGTATCCAGGGAACCTACGAGCAGTACTTC	CASSIQGTYEQYF
TRBV5-4	-	TRBJ2-5	TRBD1	TGTGCCAGCAGCCCCGAAAATTCCCGGGACAGGGGGAGGGTCGAAGAGACCCAGTACTTC	CASSPENSRDRGRVEETQYF
TRBV10-3	-	TRBJ1-2	-	TGTGCCATCAGTGTTGACCAATACTATGGCTACACCTTC	CAISVDQYYGYTF
TRBV6-5	-	TRBJ1-6	-	TGTGCCAGCAGTTTGGGGACGTGGGGTTCACCCCTCCACTTT	CASSLGTWGSPLHF
TRBV30	-	TRBJ1-3	-	TGTGCCTGGAGTTACGGAAACACCATATATTTT	CAWSYGNTIYF
TRBV11-3	-	TRBJ2-2	-	TGTGCCAGCAGCCCGTCAGACATCACCGGGGAGCTGTTTTTT	CASSPSDITGELFF
TRBV13	-	TRBJ2-7	-	TGTGCCAGCAGCTTAGGAGAAGGGGACGAGCAGTACTTC	CASSLGEGDEQYF
TRBV5-1	-	TRBJ2-7	-	TGCGCCAGCAGCCCCCGGGACGGTTACGAGCAGTACTTC	CASSPRDGYEQYF
TRBV7-9	-	TRBJ2-7	TRBD1	TGTGCCAGCAGCCCCGGACAGGGTTTGGACGAGCAGTACTTC	CASSPGQGLDEQYF
TRBV10-2	-	TRBJ2-1	-	TGCGCCAGCAGGACTTCGTCCAATTACAATGAGCAGTTCTTC	CASRTSSNYNEQFF
TRBV6-5	-	TRBJ2-2	-	TGTGCCAGCAGTTCTAGGGACCTATGGGACACCGGGGAGCTGTTTTTT	CASSSRDLWDTGELFF
TRBV29-1	-	TRBJ2-5	-	TGCAGCGTTTTGTCTGGGGGTGACGAGACCCAGTACTTC	CSVLSGGDETQYF
TRBV12-5	once	TRBJ2-1	-	TGTGCTAGTGAGGGAGTCCACAATGAGCAGTTCTTC	CASEGVHNEQFF
TRBV5-5	-	TRBJ1-5	-	TGTGCCAGCAGCTTGGAGTTGCGGGCATATTATAGCAATCAGCCCCAGCATTTT	CASSLELRAYYSNQPQHF
TRBV6-1	once	TRBJ2-7	-	TGTGCCAGCAGCGAGCTTGGGGGGCCGTACTTC	CASSELGGPYF
TRBV6-6	-	TRBJ1-5	-	TGTGCCAGCAGTCCGGGAGGAACTCAGCCCCAGCATTTT	CASSPGGTQPQHF
TRBV11-2	-	TRBJ2-1	TRBD2	TGTGCCAGCAGCTTAGAGCCCAGCGGGGGGCTTTCGGGTGAGCAGTTCTTC	CASSLEPSGGLSGEQFF
TRBV29-1	once	TRBJ2-3	-	TGCAGCGTTGATGAGGGGGGCTGGGGCACAGATACGCAGTATTTT	CSVDEGGWGTDTQYF
TRBV28	-	TRBJ2-7	-	TGTGCCAGCACCCTCCAGCCGGCGGGCGCCTACGAGCAGTACTTC	CASTLQPAGAYEQYF
TRBV5-3	-	TRBJ2-4	-	TGTGCCAGCAGCCCAAAGGGGGCCAAAAACATTCAGTACTTC	CASSPKGAKNIQYF
TRBV19	few	TRBJ1-6	-	TGTGCCAGTAGTATAGGGGACGTCAACTATAATTCACCCCTCCACTTT	CASSIGDVNYNSPLHF
TRBV14	-	TRBJ2-7	-	TGTGCCAGCAGCCAGAGGGACGGCTACGAGCAGTACTTC	CASSQRDGYEQYF
TRBV5-4	-	TRBJ1-6	TRBD1	TGTGCCAGCAGCCTAACAGGGGGCGGTTCACCCCTCCACTTT	CASSLTGGGSPLHF
TRBV27	-	TRBJ2-5	-	TGTGCCAGCAGTTTGATTGGGGGGCAGGAGACCCAGTACTTC	CASSLIGGQETQYF
TRBV5-4	-	TRBJ2-7	TRBD1	TGTGCCAGCAGCTTGCAACAGGGGGCCTACGAGCAGTACTTC	CASSLQQGAYEQYF
TRBV6-6	-	TRBJ2-3	TRBD2	TGTGCCAGCAGTTACTCTCTAGCGGGAGATACGCAGTATTTT	CASSYSLAGDTQYF
TRBV7-9	-	TRBJ1-1	TRBD1	TGTGCCAGCAGCGACACAGGGGAAAGGGGTGAAGCTTTCTTT	CASSDTGERGEAFF
TRBV27	-	TRBJ2-3	TRBD2	TGTGCCAGCAGTCCACTAGCGACAAACACAGATACGCAGTATTTT	CASSPLATNTDTQYF
TRBV28	-	TRBJ2-1	TRBD1	TGTGCCAGCAGTGACCCTGACAGGGGCCCCACTGCAGAGCAGTTCTTC	CASSDPDRGPTAEQFF
TRBV9	-	TRBJ1-2	-	TGTGCCAGCAGCGTAGCGGCTAGCCCTAACTATGGCTACACCTTC	CASSVAASPNYGYTF
TRBV9	-	TRBJ2-5	-	TGTGCCAGCAGCACGCTCGCCGAAGAGACCCAGTACTTC	CASSTLAEETQYF
TRBV27	-	TRBJ2-1	TRBD2	TGTGCCACCCGGCTAGCGGGGACCTACAATGAGCAGTTCTTC	CATRLAGTYNEQFF
TRBV28	-	TRBJ1-4	-	TGTGCCAGCAGTTTAGGACCGGCAGCAACTAATGAAAAACTGTTTTTT	CASSLGPAATNEKLFF
TRBV19	-	TRBJ1-2	-	TGTGCCAGTAGTATAGCTCTGACAGAGGGCGGCTACACCTTC	CASSIALTEGGYTF
TRBV5-6	-	TRBJ2-5	-	TGTGCCAGCAGCTTGGCCATCAACAGCCTCAATGGACAAGAGACCCAGTACTTC	CASSLAINSLNGQETQYF
TRBV7-2	-	TRBJ2-1	-	TGTGCCAGCAGCTTTGCCCCGAGCTCCTACAATGAGCAGTTCTTC	CASSFAPSSYNEQFF
TRBV29-1	-	TRBJ1-4	-	TGCAGCGTTGCGGGTGACAGTAATGAAAAACTGTTTTTT	CSVAGDSNEKLFF